This T cell receptor (beta chain) is from a study of neoadjuvant nivolumab and ipilimumab in lung cancer. Looked up from germline, CDR1 is KGHSH and CDR2 is LQKENI. The CDR3 spans 12 residues. Trimming took 4 bases from V and 2 from J, leaving 3 bases between them. Details on this clone: The target antigen is unknown.

This table comes from immunoSEQ multiplex PCR, and its TCRdb copy is limited to in-frame clones, with some not included. The table includes around 24,000 clones, 82% detected once. Broader study findings: From pretherapy to surgery, tumor richness and clonality rose with dual therapy. Pathologic regression was not significantly tied to TCR clonality. Higher pretherapy blood TCR richness went with higher resected-tumor richness.

This sequence joins TRBV18 and TRBJ1-5; no clear D gene. The input for sequencing was tumor tissue, taken after neoadjuvant nivolumab, alone or with ipilimumab, at or shortly before surgery. This TCR came from an adult with non-small cell lung cancer. CDR3 DNA sequence: TGTGCCAGCTCACACGGCAATCAGCCCCAGCATTTT. Translating gives CASSHGNQPQHF.